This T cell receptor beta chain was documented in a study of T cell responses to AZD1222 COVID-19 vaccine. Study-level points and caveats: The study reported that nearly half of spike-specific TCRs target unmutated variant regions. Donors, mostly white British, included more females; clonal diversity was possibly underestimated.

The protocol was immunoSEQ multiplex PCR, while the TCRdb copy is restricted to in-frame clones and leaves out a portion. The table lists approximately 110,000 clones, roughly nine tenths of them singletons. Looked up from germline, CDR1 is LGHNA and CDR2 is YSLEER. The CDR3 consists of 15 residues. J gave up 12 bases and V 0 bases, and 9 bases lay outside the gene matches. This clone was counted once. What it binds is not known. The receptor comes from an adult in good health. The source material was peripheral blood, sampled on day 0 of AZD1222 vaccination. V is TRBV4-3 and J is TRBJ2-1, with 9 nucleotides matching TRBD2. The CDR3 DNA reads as TGCGCCAGCAGCCAAGAGGGCGCGGGGGGGCGGATGCAGTTCTTC. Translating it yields CASSQEGAGGRMQFF.